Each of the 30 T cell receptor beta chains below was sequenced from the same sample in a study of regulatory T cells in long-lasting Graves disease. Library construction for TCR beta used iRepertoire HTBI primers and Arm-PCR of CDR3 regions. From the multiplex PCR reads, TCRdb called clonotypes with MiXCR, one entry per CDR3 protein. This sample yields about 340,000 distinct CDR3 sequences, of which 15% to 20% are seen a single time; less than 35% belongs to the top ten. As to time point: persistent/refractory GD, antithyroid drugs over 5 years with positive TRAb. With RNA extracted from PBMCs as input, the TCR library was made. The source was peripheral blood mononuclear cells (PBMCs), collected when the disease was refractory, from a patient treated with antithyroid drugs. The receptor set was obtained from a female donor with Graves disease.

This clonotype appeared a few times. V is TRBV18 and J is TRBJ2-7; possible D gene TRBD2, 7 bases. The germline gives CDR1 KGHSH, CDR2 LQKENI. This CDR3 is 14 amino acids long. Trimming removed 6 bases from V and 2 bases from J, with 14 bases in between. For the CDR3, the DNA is TGTGCCAGCTCTCGCGGGGGCGCAGCCTACGAGCAGTACTTC. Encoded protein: CASSRGGAAYEQYF. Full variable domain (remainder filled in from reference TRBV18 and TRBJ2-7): NAGVMQNPRHLVRRRGQEARLRCSPMKGHSHVYWYRQLPEEGLKFMVYLQKENIIDESGMPKERFSAEFPKEGPSILRIQQVVRGDSAAYFCASSRGGAAYEQYFGPGTRLTVT.

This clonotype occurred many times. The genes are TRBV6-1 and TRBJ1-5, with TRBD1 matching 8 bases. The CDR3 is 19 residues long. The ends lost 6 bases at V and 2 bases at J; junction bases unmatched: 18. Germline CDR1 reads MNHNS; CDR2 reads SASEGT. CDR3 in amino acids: CASRPSTRTGRGGNQPQHF. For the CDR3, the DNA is TGTGCCAGCAGGCCCTCTACCCGGACAGGGAGAGGTGGCAATCAGCCCCAGCATTTT.

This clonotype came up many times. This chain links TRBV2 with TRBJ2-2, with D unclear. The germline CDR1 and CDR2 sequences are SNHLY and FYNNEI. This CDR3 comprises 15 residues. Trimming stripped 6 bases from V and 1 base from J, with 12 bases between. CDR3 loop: CASSPRNGNTGELFF. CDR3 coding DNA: TGTGCCAGCAGCCCCCGTAACGGGAACACCGGGGAGCTGTTTTTT.

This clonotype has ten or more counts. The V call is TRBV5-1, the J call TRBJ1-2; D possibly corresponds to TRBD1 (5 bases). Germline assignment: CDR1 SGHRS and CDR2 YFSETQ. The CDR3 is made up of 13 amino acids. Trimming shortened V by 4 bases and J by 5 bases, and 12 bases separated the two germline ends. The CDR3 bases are TGCGCCAGCAGCACACCAGGGACTTATGGCTACACCTTC. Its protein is CASSTPGTYGYTF.

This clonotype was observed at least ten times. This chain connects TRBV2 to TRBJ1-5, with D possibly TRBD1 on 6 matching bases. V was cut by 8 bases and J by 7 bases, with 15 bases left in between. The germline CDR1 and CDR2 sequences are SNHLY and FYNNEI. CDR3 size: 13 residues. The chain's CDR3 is CASVRGGGQPQHF. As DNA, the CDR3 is TGTGCCAGCGTAAGGGGGGGAGGACAGCCCCAGCATTTT. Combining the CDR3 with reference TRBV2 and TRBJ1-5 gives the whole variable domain EPEVTQTPSHQVTQMGQEVILRCVPISNHLYFYWYRQILGQKVEFLVSFYNNEISEKSEIFDDQFSVERPDGSNFTLKIRSTKLEDSAMYFCASVRGGGQPQHFGDGTRLSIL.

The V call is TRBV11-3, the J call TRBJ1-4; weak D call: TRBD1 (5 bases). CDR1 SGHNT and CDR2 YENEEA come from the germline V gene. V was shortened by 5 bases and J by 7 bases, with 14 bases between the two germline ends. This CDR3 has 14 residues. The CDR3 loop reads CASSEAGPSEKLFF. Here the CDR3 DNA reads TGTGCCAGCAGCGAGGCGGGACCAAGTGAAAAACTGTTTTTT.

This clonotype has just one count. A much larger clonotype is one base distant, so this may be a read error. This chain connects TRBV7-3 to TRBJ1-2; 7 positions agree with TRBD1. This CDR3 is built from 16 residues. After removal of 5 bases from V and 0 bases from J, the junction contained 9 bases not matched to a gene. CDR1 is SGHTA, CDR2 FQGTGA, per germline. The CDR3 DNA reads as TGTGCCAGCAGCGATCGAGCCGGGACAGCTAACTATGGCTACACCTTC. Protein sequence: CASSDRAGTANYGYTF.

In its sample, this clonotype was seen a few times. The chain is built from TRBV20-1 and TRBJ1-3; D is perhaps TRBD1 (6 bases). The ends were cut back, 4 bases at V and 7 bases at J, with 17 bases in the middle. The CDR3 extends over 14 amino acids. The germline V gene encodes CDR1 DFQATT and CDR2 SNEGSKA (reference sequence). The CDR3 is CSAIRAQQGNTIYF. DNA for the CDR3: TGCAGTGCTATCCGGGCACAGCAGGGGAACACCATATATTTT.

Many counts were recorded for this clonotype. Here the CDR3 reads CASTGQGNTEAFF. The CDR3 bases are TGTGCCAGCACCGGACAGGGGAATACTGAAGCTTTCTTT. The chain couples TRBV12-3 or TRBV12-4 to TRBJ1-1; TRBD1 matches at 9 bases. Losses at the gene ends were 7 bases for V and 5 bases for J; bases not matched to a gene: 5. This CDR3 has 13 amino acids.

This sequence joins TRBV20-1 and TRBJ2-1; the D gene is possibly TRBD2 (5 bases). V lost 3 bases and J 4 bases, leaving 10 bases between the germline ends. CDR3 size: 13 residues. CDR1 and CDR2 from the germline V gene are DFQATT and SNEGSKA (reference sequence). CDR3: CSASAGIYNEQFF. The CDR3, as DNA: TGCAGTGCTAGCGCCGGGATATACAATGAGCAGTTCTTC.

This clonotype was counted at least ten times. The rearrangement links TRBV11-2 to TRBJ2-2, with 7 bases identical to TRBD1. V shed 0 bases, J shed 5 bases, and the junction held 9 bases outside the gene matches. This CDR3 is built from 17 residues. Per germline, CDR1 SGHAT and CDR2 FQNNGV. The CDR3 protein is CASSLDLNLRGTGELFF. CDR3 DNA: TGTGCCAGCAGCTTAGACCTGAACCTCAGGGGGACCGGGGAGCTGTTTTTT.

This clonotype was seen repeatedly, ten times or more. The CDR3 nucleotides read TGTGCCAGCAGCTTTACCCCAGGGGGCAGCTATGGCTACACCTTC. Translating it yields CASSFTPGGSYGYTF. The chain recombines TRBV11-2 with TRBJ1-2, with 8 positions matching TRBD1. V was clipped by 3 bases and J by 4 bases; unmatched bases: 7. This CDR3 comprises 15 residues. Per germline, CDR1 SGHAT and CDR2 FQNNGV.

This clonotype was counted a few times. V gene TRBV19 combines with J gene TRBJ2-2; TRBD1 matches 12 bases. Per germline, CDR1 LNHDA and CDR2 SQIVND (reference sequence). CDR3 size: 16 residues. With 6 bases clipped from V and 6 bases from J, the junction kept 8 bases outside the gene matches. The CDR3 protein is CASRPTGTGGAGELFF. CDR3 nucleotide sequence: TGTGCCAGTAGACCAACCGGGACAGGGGGCGCCGGGGAGCTGTTTTTT.

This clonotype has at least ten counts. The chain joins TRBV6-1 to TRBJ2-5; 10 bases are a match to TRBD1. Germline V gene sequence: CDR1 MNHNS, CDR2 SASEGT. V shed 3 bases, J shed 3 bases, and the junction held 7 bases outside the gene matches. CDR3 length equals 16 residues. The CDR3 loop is CASSDSTGQGKETQYF. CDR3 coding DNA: TGTGCCAGCAGTGATAGTACGGGACAGGGGAAAGAGACCCAGTACTTC.

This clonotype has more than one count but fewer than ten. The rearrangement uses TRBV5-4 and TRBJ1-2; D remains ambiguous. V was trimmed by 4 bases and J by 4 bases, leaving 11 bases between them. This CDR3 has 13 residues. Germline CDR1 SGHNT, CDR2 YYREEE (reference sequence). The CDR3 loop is CASSRDASYGYTF. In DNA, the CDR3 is TGTGCCAGCAGCCGAGACGCGAGCTATGGCTACACCTTC.

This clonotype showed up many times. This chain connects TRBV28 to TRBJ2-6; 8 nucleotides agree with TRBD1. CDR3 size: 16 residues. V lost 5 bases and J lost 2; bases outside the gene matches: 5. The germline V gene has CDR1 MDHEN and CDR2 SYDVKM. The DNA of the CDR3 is TGTGCCAGCAGTGTAGACAGGGGAGCTGGGGCCAACGTCCTGACTTTC. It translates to CASSVDRGAGANVLTF.

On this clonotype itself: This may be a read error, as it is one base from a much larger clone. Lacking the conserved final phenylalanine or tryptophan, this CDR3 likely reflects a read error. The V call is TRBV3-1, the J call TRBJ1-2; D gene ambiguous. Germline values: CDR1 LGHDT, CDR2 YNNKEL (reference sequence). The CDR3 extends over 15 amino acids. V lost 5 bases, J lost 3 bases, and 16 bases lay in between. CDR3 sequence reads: CASSSGEAGDYGYTI. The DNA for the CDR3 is TGTGCCAGCAGCTCTGGGGAGGCTGGCGACTATGGCTACACCATC.

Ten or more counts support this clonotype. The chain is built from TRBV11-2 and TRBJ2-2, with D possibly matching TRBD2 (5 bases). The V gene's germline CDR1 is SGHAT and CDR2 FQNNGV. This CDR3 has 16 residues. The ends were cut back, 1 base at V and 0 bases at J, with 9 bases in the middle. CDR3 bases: TGTGCCAGCAGCTTAGCGCGTAGCGCGAACACCGGGGAGCTGTTTTTT. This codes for CASSLARSANTGELFF.

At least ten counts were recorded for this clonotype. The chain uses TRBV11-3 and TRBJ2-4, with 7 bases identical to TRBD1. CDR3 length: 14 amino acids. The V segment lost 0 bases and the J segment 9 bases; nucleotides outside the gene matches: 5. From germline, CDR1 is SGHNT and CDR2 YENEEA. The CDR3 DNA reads TGTGCCAGCAGCTTAGAACAGGGGTCGGGCATTCAGTACTTC. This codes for CASSLEQGSGIQYF.

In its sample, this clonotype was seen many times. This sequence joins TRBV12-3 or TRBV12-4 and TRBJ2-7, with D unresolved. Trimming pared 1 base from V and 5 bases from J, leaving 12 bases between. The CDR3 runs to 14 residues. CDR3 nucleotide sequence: TGTGCCAGCAGTTTAGGGGCTACCTTCGACGAGCAGTACTTC. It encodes CASSLGATFDEQYF.

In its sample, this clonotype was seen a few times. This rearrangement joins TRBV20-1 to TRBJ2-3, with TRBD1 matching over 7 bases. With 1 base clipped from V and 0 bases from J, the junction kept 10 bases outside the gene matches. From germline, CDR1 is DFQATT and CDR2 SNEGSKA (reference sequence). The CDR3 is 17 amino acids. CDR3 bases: TGCAGTGCTAGAGTCCTGGACAGGACACTTAGCACAGATACGCAGTATTTT. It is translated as CSARVLDRTLSTDTQYF.

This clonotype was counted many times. CDR3 sequence reads: CSVEEGPSTNEKLFF. The CDR3 region has the DNA TGCAGCGTTGAAGAAGGACCATCAACTAATGAAAAACTGTTTTTT. This rearrangement joins TRBV29-1 to TRBJ1-4; D is unresolved. Germline CDR1 SQVTM, CDR2 ANQGSEA. The CDR3 length is 15 residues. Trimming took 0 bases from V and 0 from J, leaving 8 bases between them.

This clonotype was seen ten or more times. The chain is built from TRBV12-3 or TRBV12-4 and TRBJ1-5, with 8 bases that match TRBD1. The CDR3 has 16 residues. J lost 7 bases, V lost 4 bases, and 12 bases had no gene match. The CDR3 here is CASSSTGWTGWQPQHF. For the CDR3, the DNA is TGTGCCAGCAGTTCAACTGGGTGGACAGGGTGGCAGCCCCAGCATTTT.

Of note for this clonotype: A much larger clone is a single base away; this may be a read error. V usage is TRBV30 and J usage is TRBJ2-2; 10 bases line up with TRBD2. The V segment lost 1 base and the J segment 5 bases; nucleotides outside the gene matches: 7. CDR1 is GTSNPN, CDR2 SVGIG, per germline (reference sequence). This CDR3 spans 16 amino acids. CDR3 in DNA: TGTGCCTGGAGTGAGGAACTAGCGGGATTGACCGGGGAGCTGTTTTTT. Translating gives CAWSEELAGLTGELFF.

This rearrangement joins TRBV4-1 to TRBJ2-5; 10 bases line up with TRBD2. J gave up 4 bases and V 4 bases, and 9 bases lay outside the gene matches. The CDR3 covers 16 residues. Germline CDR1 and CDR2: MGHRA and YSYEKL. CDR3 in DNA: TGCGCCAGCAGCCGCCAGAGTAGCGGGGGGAGAGAGACCCAGTACTTC. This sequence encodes CASSRQSSGGRETQYF.

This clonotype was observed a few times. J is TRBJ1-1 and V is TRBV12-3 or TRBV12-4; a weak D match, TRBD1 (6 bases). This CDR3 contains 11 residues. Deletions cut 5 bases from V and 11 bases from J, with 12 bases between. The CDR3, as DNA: TGTGCCAGCAGTGGGGCAGGGGTCGCTTTCTTT. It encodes CASSGAGVAFF.

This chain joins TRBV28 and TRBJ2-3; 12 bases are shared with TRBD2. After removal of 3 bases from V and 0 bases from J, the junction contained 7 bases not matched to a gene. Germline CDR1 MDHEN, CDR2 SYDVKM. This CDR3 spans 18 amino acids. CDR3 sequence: CASSFSLAGGASTDTQYF. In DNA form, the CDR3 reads TGTGCCAGCAGTTTTTCTCTAGCGGGAGGGGCTAGCACAGATACGCAGTATTTT.

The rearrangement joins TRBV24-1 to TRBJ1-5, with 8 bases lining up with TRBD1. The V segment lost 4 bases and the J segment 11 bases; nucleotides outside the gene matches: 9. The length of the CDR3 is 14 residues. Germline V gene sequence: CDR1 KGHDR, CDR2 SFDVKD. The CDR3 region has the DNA TGTGCCACCAGTGACTCGACAGGGGACCGGGCCCAGCATTTT. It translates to CATSDSTGDRAQHF.

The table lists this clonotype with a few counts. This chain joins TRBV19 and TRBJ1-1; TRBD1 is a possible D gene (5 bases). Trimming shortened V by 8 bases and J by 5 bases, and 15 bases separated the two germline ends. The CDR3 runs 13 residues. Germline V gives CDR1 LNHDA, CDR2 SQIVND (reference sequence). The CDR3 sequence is CASQWGLGTEAFF. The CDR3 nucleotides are TGTGCCAGTCAATGGGGGTTGGGAACTGAAGCTTTCTTT.

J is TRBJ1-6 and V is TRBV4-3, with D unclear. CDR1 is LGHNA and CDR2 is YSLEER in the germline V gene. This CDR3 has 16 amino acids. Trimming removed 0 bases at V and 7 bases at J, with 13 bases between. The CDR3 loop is CASSQETPNPNSPLHF. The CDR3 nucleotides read TGCGCCAGCAGCCAAGAAACGCCAAACCCAAATTCACCCCTCCACTTT.